This TCR beta chain was profiled in a study of blood T cell repertoires in COVID-19. Study in general: The United States, Italy and Spain were the sources of the acute and convalescent COVID-19 samples. T cells, B-cell-depleted T cells, or PBMCs supplied cDNA or gDNA.

Study processing details: Estimates of nucleated cell counts were drawn from the amplification of reference gene primers. Generated by immunoSEQ multiplex PCR, the TCRdb table keeps only in-frame clones and is missing some. That table supplies the V and J calls and clone size; D and trimming were determined from the DNA. There are just over 150,000 clones in the sample; about 80% occur only once, and around 0.62% lies in the top ten. This CDR3 has 21 amino acids. Germline trimming cut 5 bases from V and 0 bases from J; bases unmatched to any gene: 21. Germline V lookup: CDR1 SGHVT, CDR2 SQSDAQ. Sequencing was performed on peripheral blood. The gene calls are TRBV7-4 and TRBJ2-3; 9 bases agree with TRBD1. This receptor was identified in a man aged 55 to 69 with acute or convalescent COVID-19. DNA for the CDR3: TGTGCCAGCAGCAAACCCATCTCACAGGGGGCGGGAGTCTCTAGCACAGATACGCAGTATTTT. It specifies CASSKPISQGAGVSSTDTQYF.